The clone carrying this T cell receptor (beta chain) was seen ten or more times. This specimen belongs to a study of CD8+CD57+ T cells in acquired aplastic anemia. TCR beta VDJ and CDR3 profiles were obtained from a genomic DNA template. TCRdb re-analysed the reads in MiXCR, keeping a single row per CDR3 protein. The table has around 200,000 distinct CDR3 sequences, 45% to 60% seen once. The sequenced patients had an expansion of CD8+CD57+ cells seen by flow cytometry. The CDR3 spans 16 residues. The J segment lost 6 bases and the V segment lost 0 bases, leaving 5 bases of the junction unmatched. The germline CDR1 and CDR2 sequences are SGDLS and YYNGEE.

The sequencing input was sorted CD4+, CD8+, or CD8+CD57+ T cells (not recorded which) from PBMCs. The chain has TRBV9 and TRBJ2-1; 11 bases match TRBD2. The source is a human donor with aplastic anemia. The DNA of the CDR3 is TGTGCCAGCAGCGTAGGGACTAGCGGGTGGATCAATGAGCAGTTCTTC. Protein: CASSVGTSGWINEQFF.